This TCR beta chain stems from a study of T cell responses to AZD1222 COVID-19 vaccine. The data were produced by immunoSEQ multiplex PCR, yet TCRdb's version contains in-frame clones alone and is incomplete. The sample carries roughly 150,000 clones, around nine tenths recorded once. Per the germline V gene, CDR1 is MNHEY and CDR2 is SMNVEV (reference sequence). CDR3 length equals 16 residues. With 2 bases clipped from V and 7 bases from J, the junction kept 9 bases outside the gene matches. About this clone itself: The antigen remains unidentified.

Regarding the study as a whole: Nearly half of spike-specific TCRs reportedly target variant regions that are unmutated in the B.1.351 and B.1.1.7 variants. The donors showed a predominance of white British ancestry and of females, with possible underestimation of clonal diversity.

The receptor was isolated from an adult in good health. This specimen consisted of peripheral blood, obtained on day 0 of AZD1222 vaccination. The rearrangement uses TRBV27 and TRBJ2-7; 12 nucleotides agree with TRBD1. The CDR3 is CASSLVPGQGAREQYF. CDR3 bases: TGTGCCAGCAGTTTAGTACCGGGACAGGGGGCGCGGGAGCAGTACTTC.